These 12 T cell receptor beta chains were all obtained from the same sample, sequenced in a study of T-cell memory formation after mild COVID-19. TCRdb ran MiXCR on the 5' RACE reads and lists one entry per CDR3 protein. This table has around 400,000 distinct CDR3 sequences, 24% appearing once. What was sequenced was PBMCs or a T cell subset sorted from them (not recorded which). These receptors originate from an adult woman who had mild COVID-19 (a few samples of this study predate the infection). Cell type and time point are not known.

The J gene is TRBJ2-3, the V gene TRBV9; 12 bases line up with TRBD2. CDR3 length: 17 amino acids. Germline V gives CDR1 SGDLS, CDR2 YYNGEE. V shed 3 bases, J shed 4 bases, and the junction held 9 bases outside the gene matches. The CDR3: CASSARLAGEDADTQYF. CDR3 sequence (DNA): TGTGCCAGCAGCGCAAGACTAGCGGGAGAAGATGCAGATACGCAGTATTTT. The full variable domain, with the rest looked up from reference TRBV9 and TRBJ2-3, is DSGVTQTPKHLITATGQRVTLRCSPRSGDLSVYWYQQSLDQGLQFLIQYYNGEERAKGNILERFSAQQFPDLHSELNLSSLELGDSALYFCASSARLAGEDADTQYFGPGTRLTVL.

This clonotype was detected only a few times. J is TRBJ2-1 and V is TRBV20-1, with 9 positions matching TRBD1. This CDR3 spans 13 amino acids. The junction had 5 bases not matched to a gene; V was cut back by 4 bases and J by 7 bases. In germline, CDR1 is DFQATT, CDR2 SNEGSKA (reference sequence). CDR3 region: CSAIRQGGNEQFF. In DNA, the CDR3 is TGCAGTGCTATTCGACAGGGGGGGAATGAGCAGTTCTTC.

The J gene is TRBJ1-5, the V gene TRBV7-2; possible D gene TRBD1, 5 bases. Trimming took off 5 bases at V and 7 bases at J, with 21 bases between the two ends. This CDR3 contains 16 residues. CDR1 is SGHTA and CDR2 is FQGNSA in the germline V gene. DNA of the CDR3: TGTGCCAGCAGCCCATCACCGGGGACCGTAGTACAGCCCCAGCATTTT. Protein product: CASSPSPGTVVQPQHF.

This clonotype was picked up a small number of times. The CDR3 region has the DNA TGCGCCAGCAGCCTGGCCGGGAAGGTGTCGGATACGCAGTATTTT. The encoded protein is CASSLAGKVSDTQYF. The chain joins TRBV5-1 to TRBJ2-3, with a weak D call TRBD2 (5 bases). The V end lost 4 bases, the J end lost 6 bases, and 18 bases lay between the germline ends. The germline V gene has CDR1 SGHRS and CDR2 YFSETQ. CDR3 length: 15 residues.

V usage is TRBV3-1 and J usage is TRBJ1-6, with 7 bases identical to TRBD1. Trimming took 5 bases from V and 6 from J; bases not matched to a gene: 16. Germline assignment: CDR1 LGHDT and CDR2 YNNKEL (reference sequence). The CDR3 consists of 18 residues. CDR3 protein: CASSDSLRGPSGNSPLHF. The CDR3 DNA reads TGTGCCAGCAGCGATTCTCTAAGGGGGCCCTCTGGTAATTCACCCCTCCACTTT.

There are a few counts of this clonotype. In nucleotides, the CDR3 is TGCAGTGCTAGCCTGGGACCCTCTGGAAACACCATATATTTT. Amino acids: CSASLGPSGNTIYF. The chain recombines TRBV20-1 with TRBJ1-3; D perhaps matches TRBD1 (5 bases). In germline, CDR1 is DFQATT, CDR2 SNEGSKA (reference sequence). V dropped 3 bases and J dropped 0 bases, with 9 bases sitting between them. CDR3 length: 14 amino acids.

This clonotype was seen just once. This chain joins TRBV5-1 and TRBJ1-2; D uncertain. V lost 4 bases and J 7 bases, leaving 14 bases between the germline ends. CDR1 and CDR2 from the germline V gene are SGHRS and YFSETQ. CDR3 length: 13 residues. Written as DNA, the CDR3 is TGCGCCAGCAGCCCAGTGAGGAACGCTGGCTACACCTTC. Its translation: CASSPVRNAGYTF.

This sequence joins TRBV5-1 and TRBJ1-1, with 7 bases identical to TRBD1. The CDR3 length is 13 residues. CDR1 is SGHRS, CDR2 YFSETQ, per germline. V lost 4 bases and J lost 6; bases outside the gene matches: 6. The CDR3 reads CASSPRGGAEAFF. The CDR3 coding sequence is TGCGCCAGCAGCCCCAGGGGGGGGGCTGAAGCTTTCTTT.

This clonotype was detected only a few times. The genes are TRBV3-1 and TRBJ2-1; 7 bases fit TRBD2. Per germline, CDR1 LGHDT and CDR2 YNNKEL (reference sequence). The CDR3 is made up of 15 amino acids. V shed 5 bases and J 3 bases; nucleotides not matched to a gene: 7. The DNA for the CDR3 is TGTGCCAGCAGCTCACTAGCGACCGGCTACAATGAGCAGTTCTTC. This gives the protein CASSSLATGYNEQFF.

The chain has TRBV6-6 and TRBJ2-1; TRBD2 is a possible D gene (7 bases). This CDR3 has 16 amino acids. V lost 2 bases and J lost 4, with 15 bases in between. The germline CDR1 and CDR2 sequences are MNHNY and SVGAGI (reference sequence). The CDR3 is CASSYGPRGLYNEQFF. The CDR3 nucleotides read TGTGCCAGCAGTTACGGACCGCGGGGGCTATACAATGAGCAGTTCTTC.

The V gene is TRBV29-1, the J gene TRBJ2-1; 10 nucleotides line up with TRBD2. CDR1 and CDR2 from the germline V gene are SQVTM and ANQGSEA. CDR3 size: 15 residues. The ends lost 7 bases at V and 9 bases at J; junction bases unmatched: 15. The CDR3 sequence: CSGRLKAGGIGEQFF. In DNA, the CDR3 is TGCAGCGGACGACTGAAAGCGGGGGGGATCGGTGAGCAGTTCTTC.

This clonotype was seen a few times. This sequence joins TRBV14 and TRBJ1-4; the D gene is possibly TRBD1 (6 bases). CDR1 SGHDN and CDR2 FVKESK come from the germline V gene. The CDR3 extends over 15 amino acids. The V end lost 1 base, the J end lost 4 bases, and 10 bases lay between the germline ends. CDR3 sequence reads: CASSQVTGSNEKLFF. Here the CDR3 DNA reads TGTGCCAGCAGCCAAGTTACAGGGAGTAATGAAAAACTGTTTTTT.